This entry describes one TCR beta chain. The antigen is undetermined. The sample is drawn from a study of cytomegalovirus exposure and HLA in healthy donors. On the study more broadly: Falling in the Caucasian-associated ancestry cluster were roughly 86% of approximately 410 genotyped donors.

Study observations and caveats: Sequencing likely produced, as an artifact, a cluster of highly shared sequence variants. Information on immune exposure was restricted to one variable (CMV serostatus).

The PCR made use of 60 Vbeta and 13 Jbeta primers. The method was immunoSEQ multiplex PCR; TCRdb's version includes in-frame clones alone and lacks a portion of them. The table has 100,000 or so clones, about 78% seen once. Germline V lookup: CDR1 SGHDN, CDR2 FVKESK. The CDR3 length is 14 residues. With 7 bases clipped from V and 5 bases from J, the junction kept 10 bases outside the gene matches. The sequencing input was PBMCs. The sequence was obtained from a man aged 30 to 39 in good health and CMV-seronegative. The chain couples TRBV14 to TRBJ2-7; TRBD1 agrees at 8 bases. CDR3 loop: CASTTGGGVDEQYF. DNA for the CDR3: TGTGCCAGCACCACAGGGGGAGGAGTTGACGAGCAGTACTTC.